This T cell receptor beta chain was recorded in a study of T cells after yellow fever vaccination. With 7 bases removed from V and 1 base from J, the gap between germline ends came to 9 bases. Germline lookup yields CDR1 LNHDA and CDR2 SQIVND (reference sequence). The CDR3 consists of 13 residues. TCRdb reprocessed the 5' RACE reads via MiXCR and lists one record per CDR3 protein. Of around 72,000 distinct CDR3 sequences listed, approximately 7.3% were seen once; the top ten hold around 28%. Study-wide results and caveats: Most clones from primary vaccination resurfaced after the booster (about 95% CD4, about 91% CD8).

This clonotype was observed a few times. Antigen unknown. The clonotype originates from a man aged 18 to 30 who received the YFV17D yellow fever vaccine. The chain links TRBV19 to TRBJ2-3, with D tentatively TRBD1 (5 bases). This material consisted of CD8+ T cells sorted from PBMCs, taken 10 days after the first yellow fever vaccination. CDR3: CASNPTGTDTQYF. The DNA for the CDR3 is TGTGCCAGTAATCCGACAGGCACAGATACGCAGTATTTT.